The 29 T cell receptor beta chains below all came from one sample that was sequenced in a study of cytomegalovirus exposure and HLA in healthy donors. PCR employed 60 Vbeta and 13 Jbeta primers. The table came from immunoSEQ multiplex PCR; TCRdb's copy has only in-frame clones and leaves some out. The sample records under 250,000 clones, approximately 81% being singletons. Material for sequencing was PBMCs. Receptor source: a human donor in good health.

V is TRBV5-4 and J is TRBJ1-4; D gene uncertain. Germline CDR1 reads SGHNT; CDR2 reads YYREEE (reference sequence). The V gene lost 4 bases and the J gene lost 4 bases, with 14 bases spanning the gap. The CDR3 is 15 residues long. CDR3 loop: CASSPGRGYNEKLFF. CDR3 nucleotides: TGTGCCAGCAGCCCGGGTCGGGGTTATAATGAAAAACTGTTTTTT.

V usage is TRBV2 and J usage is TRBJ2-5; 14 nucleotides agree with TRBD2. This CDR3 is built from 15 residues. Germline V lookup: CDR1 SNHLY, CDR2 FYNNEI. V was clipped by 8 bases and J by 5 bases; unmatched bases: 7. CDR3 nucleotide sequence: TGTGCCAGCGGTCAGGGACTAGCGGGAGTGGAGACCCAGTACTTC. This encodes CASGQGLAGVETQYF.

The gene calls are TRBV7-2 and TRBJ2-3; D gene uncertain. The CDR3 runs 13 residues. CDR1 SGHTA and CDR2 FQGNSA come from the germline V gene. V was cut by 4 bases and J by 1 base, with 6 bases left in between. CDR3 in amino acids: CASSSLRTDTQYF. The CDR3 nucleotides read TGTGCCAGCAGCTCCCTACGCACAGATACGCAGTATTTT.

The J gene is TRBJ2-5, the V gene TRBV5-1; 10 bases agree with TRBD1. Germline V gives CDR1 SGHRS, CDR2 YFSETQ. CDR3 length equals 16 residues. With V trimmed by 4 bases and J by 5 bases, 11 bases remained unmatched. CDR3 region: CASSTVPGQGDETQYF. The DNA for the CDR3 is TGCGCCAGCAGCACCGTCCCCGGACAGGGGGATGAGACCCAGTACTTC.

This chain uses TRBV5-1 with TRBJ1-2, with 7 bases identical to TRBD1. CDR3 length equals 13 residues. The V and J ends lost 4 bases and 2 bases, in that order; junction bases with no gene match: 2. From germline, CDR1 is SGHRS and CDR2 YFSETQ. The DNA of the CDR3 is TGCGCCAGCAGCCCGGACAGGAACTATGGCTACACCTTC. Its protein is CASSPDRNYGYTF. Variable domain in full (rest from reference TRBV5-1 and TRBJ1-2): KAGVTQTPRYLIKTRGQQVTLSCSPISGHRSVSWYQQTPGQGLQFLFEYFSETQRNKGNFPGRFSGRQFSNSRSEMNVSTLELGDSALYLCASSPDRNYGYTFGSGTRLTVV.

The V call is TRBV19, the J call TRBJ1-1, with TRBD1 matching over 9 bases. The CDR3 consists of 15 residues. J lost 2 bases, V lost 9 bases, and 10 bases had no gene match. CDR1 and CDR2 from the germline V gene are LNHDA and SQIVND (reference sequence). The CDR3 reads CASILLGQGNTEAFF. The CDR3 DNA sequence: TGTGCCAGCATACTATTGGGACAGGGAAACACTGAAGCTTTCTTT.

The V and J genes are TRBV7-2 and TRBJ1-4, with D perhaps TRBD1 (5 bases). Germline CDR1 SGHTA, CDR2 FQGNSA. With 4 bases removed from V and 6 bases from J, the gap between germline ends came to 12 bases. This CDR3 contains 14 residues. Here the CDR3 reads CASSSSVGDEKLFF. CDR3 DNA: TGTGCCAGCAGCTCCAGCGTAGGGGATGAAAAACTGTTTTTT.

With regard to this clone: This sample also contains other DNA sequences that code for the same CDR3. The rearrangement links TRBV4-2 to TRBJ2-7; TRBD2 is a possible D gene (6 bases). Trimming pared 1 base from V and 0 bases from J, leaving 7 bases between. This CDR3 has 14 residues. Looked up from germline, CDR1 is LGHNA and CDR2 is YNFKEQ. CDR3 in DNA: TGTGCCAGCAGCCAAGCGGGAGACTCCTACGAGCAGTACTTC. Translated, it gives CASSQAGDSYEQYF.

J is TRBJ2-1 and V is TRBV9, with 13 bases matching TRBD2. Unmatched junction bases numbered 3, after V lost 4 bases and J lost 11 bases. CDR1 and CDR2 (germline): SGDLS, YYNGEE. This CDR3 has 13 residues. The CDR3 coding sequence is TGTGCCAGCAGCCTCGGGACTAGCGGGAAGCAGTTCTTC. Its translation: CASSLGTSGKQFF.

The V gene is TRBV19, the J gene TRBJ2-3, with a possible D match to TRBD2 (5 bases). This CDR3 region has 13 residues. Looked up from germline, CDR1 is LNHDA and CDR2 is SQIVND (reference sequence). Trimming left V 10 bases short and J 5 bases short, with 16 bases between. CDR3: CATTSWGEDTQYF. CDR3 in DNA: TGTGCCACCACGTCCTGGGGAGAAGATACGCAGTATTTT.

The chain links TRBV4-1 to TRBJ1-5; 8 bases line up with TRBD1. The junction had 10 bases not matched to a gene; V was cut back by 3 bases and J by 6 bases. The CDR3 extends over 16 amino acids. The V gene's germline CDR1 is MGHRA and CDR2 YSYEKL. For the CDR3, the DNA is TGCGCCAGCAGCCACCCTGACAGGGGTCTATCTCAGCCCCAGCATTTT. Translating it yields CASSHPDRGLSQPQHF.

The rearrangement links TRBV7-9 to TRBJ1-2; 8 bases align to TRBD1. Unmatched junction bases numbered 10, after V lost 6 bases and J lost 4 bases. The length of the CDR3 is 15 residues. Germline V lookup: CDR1 SEHNR, CDR2 FQNEAQ (reference sequence). CDR3 sequence: CASSNTGTGTYGYTF. The CDR3 nucleotides are TGTGCCAGCAGTAACACCGGGACAGGAACCTATGGCTACACCTTC.

This chain links TRBV5-5 with TRBJ2-7; 9 bases are shared with TRBD2. CDR3 size: 15 residues. Germline CDR1 and CDR2: SGHKS and YYEKEE (reference sequence). The V gene end was trimmed by 0 bases and the J gene end by 2 bases; junction bases not matched to a gene: 3. In DNA form, the CDR3 reads TGTGCCAGCAGCTTGGGAGGCGGGAGGGCCTACGAGCAGTACTTC. It specifies CASSLGGGRAYEQYF.

This chain joins TRBV7-3 and TRBJ2-5; TRBD1 agrees at 9 bases. With V trimmed by 2 bases and J by 5 bases, 6 bases remained unmatched. From germline, CDR1 is SGHTA and CDR2 FQGTGA. The CDR3 length is 15 residues. The CDR3 is CASSLLPGTGETQYF. In nucleotides, the CDR3 is TGTGCCAGCAGCTTACTACCTGGGACAGGGGAGACCCAGTACTTC.

This clone was counted between two and nine times. V gene TRBV5-6 combines with J gene TRBJ2-2; D perhaps matches TRBD2 (7 bases). Germline values: CDR1 SGHDT, CDR2 YYEEEE. The CDR3 is 16 amino acids. Trimming stripped 4 bases from V and 7 bases from J, with 20 bases between. The CDR3 protein is CASSKYEGGSVGELFF. CDR3 DNA: TGTGCCAGCAGCAAGTACGAGGGGGGGTCAGTCGGGGAGCTGTTTTTT.

V and J are TRBV7-8 and TRBJ1-4; D is ambiguous. V lost 5 bases, J lost 8 bases, and 18 bases lay in between. CDR1 SGHVS and CDR2 FQNEAQ come from the germline V gene. The CDR3 extends over 15 amino acids. The CDR3 region has the DNA TGTGCCAGCAGCACCGGACTCACCATGGGAGAAAAACTGTTTTTT. It is translated as CASSTGLTMGEKLFF.

The chain links TRBV4-3 to TRBJ2-5; D uncertain. Trimming pared 1 base from V and 5 bases from J, leaving 11 bases between. Germline CDR1 LGHNA, CDR2 YSLEER. The CDR3 runs to 14 residues. This CDR3 reads CASSQGFREETQYF. The CDR3 DNA reads as TGCGCCAGCAGCCAAGGGTTTCGCGAGGAGACCCAGTACTTC.

This clone was seen once. This chain connects TRBV10-2 to TRBJ2-3, with 10 bases aligning to TRBD2. After removal of 3 bases from V and 6 bases from J, the junction contained 6 bases not matched to a gene. CDR1 is WSHSY and CDR2 is SAAADI in the germline V gene. This CDR3 contains 15 residues. CDR3 bases: TGCGCCAGCAGTGACCCTAGCGGGAGTGGGGATACGCAGTATTTT. Residues: CASSDPSGSGDTQYF.

This clone was counted once. The J gene is TRBJ2-7, the V gene TRBV28; TRBD1 matches at 10 bases. V lost 0 bases to trimming and J lost 0 bases; unmatched junction nucleotides: 2. This CDR3 is 16 amino acids long. CDR1 is MDHEN, CDR2 SYDVKM, per germline. CDR3 loop: CASSLWTGGFSYEQYF. In nucleotides, the CDR3 is TGTGCCAGCAGTTTATGGACAGGGGGCTTCTCCTACGAGCAGTACTTC.

The J gene is TRBJ2-7, the V gene TRBV19; possible D gene TRBD2, 5 bases. V was clipped by 6 bases and J by 7 bases, with 22 bases between them. Germline V CDR1 and CDR2: LNHDA, SQIVND (reference sequence). The CDR3 consists of 15 residues. The CDR3 sequence is CASSRRDASGGEQYF. The CDR3 bases are TGTGCCAGTAGCAGACGGGATGCCTCAGGAGGAGAGCAGTACTTC. Looking up the rest from reference TRBV19 and TRBJ2-7 gives the full variable domain: DGGITQSPKYLFRKEGQNVTLSCEQNLNHDAMYWYRQDPGQGLRLIYYSQIVNDFQKGDIAEGYSVSREKKESFPLTVTSAQKNPTAFYLCASSRRDASGGEQYFGPGTRLTVT.

This chain uses TRBV19 with TRBJ1-5, with D uncertain. The germline V and J ends were trimmed by 7 bases and 7 bases, with 20 bases remaining between them. Per germline, CDR1 LNHDA and CDR2 SQIVND (reference sequence). The CDR3 spans 15 residues. The CDR3, as DNA: TGTGCCAGTACTCTACTTGTGGGAGGAGGGCAGCCCCAGCATTTT. Its translation: CASTLLVGGGQPQHF.

This chain connects TRBV30 to TRBJ1-5; D unclear. The V gene lost 0 bases and the J gene lost 5 bases, with 8 bases spanning the gap. This CDR3 comprises 13 residues. CDR1 and CDR2 (germline): GTSNPN, SVGIG (reference sequence). CDR3: CAWSVQRDQPQHF. The CDR3 coding sequence is TGTGCCTGGAGTGTACAGAGAGATCAGCCCCAGCATTTT.

The V gene is TRBV28, the J gene TRBJ1-1; D gene uncertain. In germline, CDR1 is MDHEN, CDR2 SYDVKM. V was pared by 7 bases and J by 7 bases, with 19 bases between. The CDR3 is 14 residues long. As DNA, the CDR3 is TGTGCCAGCACTAACACTATCCGGGGAAATGAAGCTTTCTTT. Its translation is CASTNTIRGNEAFF. Full variable domain (rest looked up from reference TRBV28 and TRBJ1-1): DVKVTQSSRYLVKRTGEKVFLECVQDMDHENMFWYRQDPGLGLRLIYFSYDVKMKEKGDIPEGYSVSREKKERFSLILESASTNQTSMYLCASTNTIRGNEAFFGQGTRLTVV.

The J gene is TRBJ2-5, the V gene TRBV6-1; D call uncertain. CDR3 length: 14 amino acids. Germline V gene sequence: CDR1 MNHNS, CDR2 SASEGT. The germline V and J ends were trimmed by 2 bases and 1 base, with 8 bases remaining between them. This CDR3 is CASSERRAQETQYF. CDR3 nucleotides: TGTGCCAGCAGTGAAAGGAGAGCCCAAGAGACCCAGTACTTC.

This clone came up a few times. The chain recombines TRBV29-1 with TRBJ2-5; a weak D match, TRBD2 (6 bases). V dropped 3 bases and J dropped 1 base, with 6 bases sitting between them. CDR3 length: 12 residues. Germline CDR1 reads SQVTM; CDR2 reads ANQGSEA. DNA of the CDR3: TGCAGCGTTGACGGGGGCCAAGAGACCCAGTACTTC. This codes for CSVDGGQETQYF.

Concerning this clone: At one end the junction does not follow the germline gene, possibly because of a read error. V usage is TRBV7-9 and J usage is TRBJ2-2, with 12 nucleotides matching TRBD1. This CDR3 region has 16 residues. Per the germline V gene, CDR1 is SEHNR and CDR2 is FQNEAQ (reference sequence). CDR3 nucleotides: TGTTCCAGCAGCTTGTTGGGGACAGGGGGCCCCGGGGAGCTGTTTTTT. This codes for CSSSLLGTGGPGELFF.

This chain connects TRBV11-2 to TRBJ1-2; D is unclear. Looked up from germline, CDR1 is SGHAT and CDR2 is FQNNGV. V lost 0 bases and J lost 5, with 10 bases in between. This CDR3 region has 14 residues. CDR3 residues: CASSLEPREYGYTF. CDR3 DNA sequence: TGTGCCAGCAGCTTAGAACCGCGCGAGTATGGCTACACCTTC.

The chain couples TRBV2 to TRBJ1-2; 9 bases map to TRBD1. Germline lookup yields CDR1 SNHLY and CDR2 FYNNEI. There are 15 residues in the CDR3. V shed 1 base, J shed 6 bases, and the junction held 6 bases outside the gene matches. The CDR3 DNA follows: TGTGCCAGCAGTGAAGATTTGGACAGGGGAGATGGCTACACCTTC. It translates to CASSEDLDRGDGYTF.

This clone was counted once. The CDR3 DNA follows: TGTGCCAGCATGGCGGGGACAGGCAATGAAAAACTGTTTTTT. Protein: CASMAGTGNEKLFF. The chain carries TRBV6-1 and TRBJ1-4; 8 nucleotides agree with TRBD1. With 7 bases clipped from V and 5 bases from J, the junction kept 6 bases outside the gene matches. CDR1 and CDR2 (germline): MNHNS, SASEGT. The CDR3 covers 14 residues.